This note documents a single T cell receptor (beta chain) sequence. Germline V gives CDR1 SGHDT, CDR2 YYEEEE. The ends lost 1 base at V and 7 bases at J; junction bases unmatched: 11. This CDR3 spans 16 amino acids. This was the immunoSEQ v3 assay. TCRdb's copy holds only in-frame clones and misses some; the assay was immunoSEQ multiplex PCR. There are 50,000 to 60,000 clones in the sample; less than 75% occur only once, and roughly 6% lies in the top ten. The sample belongs to a study of TIL therapy for anti-PD-1-resistant metastatic lung cancer. Whole-study context: Median patient age was 54, ranging roughly 38-85 years.

Specified time point: pre-treatment sample, taken before nivolumab and TIL therapy. Pleural nodules or supraclavicular lymph nodes made up most of the excised metastases sampled. This clonotype was obtained from a person aged 25 to 80 with non-small cell lung cancer. The input for sequencing was tumor tissue, taken at baseline. The chain employs TRBV5-6 and TRBJ1-2; 9 bases line up with TRBD1. As DNA, the CDR3 is TGTGCCAGCAGCTTGAGTCAACAGGGGGCGCGTTTTGGCTACACCTTC. Translation: CASSLSQQGARFGYTF.